The present T cell receptor beta chain was sequenced within a study of shared clonotypes between healthy human individuals. The CDR3 contains 14 residues. CDR1 and CDR2 (germline): MNHEY, SMNVEV (reference sequence). Trimming shortened V by 8 bases and J by 0 bases, and 10 bases separated the two germline ends. Measured with immunoSEQ multiplex PCR; TCRdb has only the in-frame clones, and not every one. The sample lists around 2,000,000 clones, roughly 95% occurring once. In the case of this clone: Other DNA sequences in the sample encode the same CDR3.

Sequencing used naive CD4+ T cells sorted from blood. Subset of the sample: CD45RA+ positively selected. The chain recombines TRBV27 with TRBJ1-4; no firm D call. The TCR comes from a man younger than 30 in good health. The CDR3 protein is CASSLFATNEKLFF. CDR3 in DNA: TGTGCCAGCTCTCTTTTCGCAACTAATGAAAAACTGTTTTTT.